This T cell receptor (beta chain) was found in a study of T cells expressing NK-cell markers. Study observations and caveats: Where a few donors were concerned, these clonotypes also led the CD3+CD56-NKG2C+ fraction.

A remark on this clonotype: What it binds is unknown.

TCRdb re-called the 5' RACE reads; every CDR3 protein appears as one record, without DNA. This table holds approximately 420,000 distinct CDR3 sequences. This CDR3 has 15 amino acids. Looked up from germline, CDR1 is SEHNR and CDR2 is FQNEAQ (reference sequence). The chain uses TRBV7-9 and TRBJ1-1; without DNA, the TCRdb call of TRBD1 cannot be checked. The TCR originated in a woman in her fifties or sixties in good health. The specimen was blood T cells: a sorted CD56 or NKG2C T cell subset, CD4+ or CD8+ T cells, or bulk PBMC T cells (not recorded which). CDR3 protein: CASSDPGTGNTEAFF.